What follows are 2 T cell receptor beta chains derived from one specimen sequenced in a study of blood T cell repertoires in COVID-19. Clones were sequenced by immunoSEQ multiplex PCR, and TCRdb holds only the in-frame ones, with some missing. In the table there are 140,000 to 150,000 clones, approximately 87% of which are singletons. Source material: peripheral blood. These receptors were collected from a woman aged 45-65 years with active or convalescent COVID-19.

V gene TRBV5-4 combines with J gene TRBJ2-1; TRBD2 agrees at 8 bases. J gave up 10 bases and V 3 bases, and 12 bases lay outside the gene matches. CDR3 length equals 15 residues. CDR1 and CDR2 (germline): SGHNT, YYREEE (reference sequence). The CDR3 region is CASSWPGLGIGEQFF. The CDR3 coding sequence is TGTGCCAGCAGCTGGCCGGGACTAGGAATAGGGGAGCAGTTCTTC.

The genes are TRBV19 and TRBJ1-2, with 9 nucleotides matching TRBD1. The germline CDR1 and CDR2 sequences are LNHDA and SQIVND (reference sequence). The CDR3 runs 11 residues. Trimming at V came to 10 bases and at J to 8 bases, leaving 5 bases not matched to a gene. In DNA, the CDR3 is TGTGCCACTTTGACAGGGGGAGGCTACACCTTC. This translates into CATLTGGGYTF.